What follows are 14 T cell receptor beta chains derived from one specimen sequenced in a study of CD8 T cells in cerebrospinal fluid in Alzheimer's disease. TCRdb derives one entry per CDR3 protein from the 10x single-cell sequencing reads, leaving out DNA. The data include some 1,200 distinct CDR3 sequences; the top ten clones carry 15% to 20%. Material: cerebrospinal fluid. The origin of the receptors is a human donor with Parkinson's disease.

This clonotype counts as medium-sized (0.01 to 0.1%) by frequency. V gene TRBV23-1 combines with J gene TRBJ1-2; TCRdb gives TRBD1 as the D gene, but with no DNA this cannot be confirmed. TRBV23-1 is annotated as an ORF whose role is uncertain. CDR3 length: 17 amino acids. This CDR3 reads CASSQSPMARLDYGYTF.

Judged by frequency, this clonotype is medium-sized. This chain links TRBV2 with TRBJ2-1. Germline CDR1 SNHLY, CDR2 FYNNEI. The CDR3 runs 16 residues. The CDR3 loop is CASSELYISSYNEQFF.

This clonotype is identified as medium-sized from frequency. The V gene is TRBV27, the J gene TRBJ1-5. This CDR3 has 14 residues. The V gene's germline CDR1 is MNHEY and CDR2 SMNVEV (reference sequence). CDR3 residues: CASSLIGNGQPQHF.

By frequency, this clonotype registers large. The chain joins TRBV7-2 to TRBJ2-7; there is no DNA to check the TCRdb D call of TRBD1. From germline, CDR1 is SGHTA and CDR2 FQGNSA. CDR3 length: 14 amino acids. This chain's CDR3 is CASSRGPSSYEQYF.

Judged by frequency, this clonotype is medium-sized. The rearrangement joins TRBV18 to TRBJ1-1. This CDR3 is built from 14 residues. CDR1 is KGHSH, CDR2 LQKENI, per germline. This CDR3 is CASSGSGRPTEAFF.

This clonotype shows up as medium-sized by frequency. The rearrangement joins TRBV21-1 to TRBJ2-1; TCRdb names TRBD2, which stays unverified in the absence of DNA. TRBV21-1 is a documented pseudogene. The CDR3 consists of 18 residues. The CDR3 protein is CASSRNRGLRLAGDEQFF.

This clonotype ranks as medium-sized in terms of frequency. V and J are TRBV3-1 and TRBJ1-6; TCRdb's assignment of TRBD1 cannot be checked, as there is no DNA. This CDR3 has 16 amino acids. Germline V gives CDR1 LGHDT, CDR2 YNNKEL (reference sequence). The CDR3 is CASSQGQETYNSPLHF. The variable domain in full, completed from reference TRBV3-1 and TRBJ1-6, reads DTAVSQTPKYLVTQMGNDKSIKCEQNLGHDTMYWYKQDSKKFLKIMFSYNNKELIINETVPNRFSPKSPDKAHLNLHINSLELGDSAVYFCASSQGQETYNSPLHFGNGTRLTVT.

This chain joins TRBV2 and TRBJ1-2. The CDR3 runs 12 residues. Germline V gives CDR1 SNHLY, CDR2 FYNNEI. CDR3 amino acids: CASSVNAYGYTF. Combining the CDR3 with reference TRBV2 and TRBJ1-2 gives the whole variable domain EPEVTQTPSHQVTQMGQEVILRCVPISNHLYFYWYRQILGQKVEFLVSFYNNEISEKSEIFDDQFSVERPDGSNFTLKIRSTKLEDSAMYFCASSVNAYGYTFGSGTRLTVV.

This clonotype is called medium-sized based on its frequency. V usage is TRBV9 and J usage is TRBJ2-7; the D gene TCRdb calls, TRBD1, cannot be checked with no DNA. There are 12 residues in the CDR3. Germline V gene sequence: CDR1 SGDLS, CDR2 YYNGEE. The CDR3 is CASGDRGFEQYF.

The genes are TRBV18 and TRBJ1-5. The CDR3 spans 15 residues. Looked up from germline, CDR1 is KGHSH and CDR2 is LQKENI. The CDR3 region is CASSPEGLGNQPQHF.

This rearrangement joins TRBV7-9 to TRBJ1-5. The CDR3 consists of 14 residues. Germline values: CDR1 SEHNR, CDR2 FQNEAQ (reference sequence). CDR3 amino acids: CASSLTDSNQPQHF. The whole variable domain, remainder taken from reference TRBV7-9 and TRBJ1-5, is DTGVSQNPRHKITKRGQNVTFRCDPISEHNRLYWYRQTLGQGPEFLTYFQNEAQLEKSRLLSDRFSAERPKGSFSTLEIQRTEQGDSAMYLCASSLTDSNQPQHFGDGTRLSIL.

Measured by frequency, this clonotype is medium-sized (0.01 to 0.1%). The chain is built from TRBV28 and TRBJ1-6; TCRdb selects TRBD1, and the lack of DNA leaves this call unchecked. The CDR3 contains 13 residues. The germline V gene has CDR1 MDHEN and CDR2 SYDVKM. CDR3 region: CASQQGGNSPLHF.

By frequency, this clonotype is medium-sized (0.01 to 0.1%). The chain combines TRBV7-6 with TRBJ2-3; checking the TCRdb D call of TRBD2 is not possible without DNA. This CDR3 is 17 amino acids long. Germline V lookup: CDR1 SGHVS, CDR2 FNYEAQ. The CDR3 loop reads CASSLASGGAATDTQYF. Full variable domain (outside the CDR3, taken from reference TRBV7-6 and TRBJ2-3): GAGVSQSPRYKVTKRGQDVALRCDPISGHVSLYWYRQALGQGPEFLTYFNYEAQQDKSGLPNDRFSAERPEGSISTLTIQRTEQRDSAMYRCASSLASGGAATDTQYFGPGTRLTVL.

The chain employs TRBV18 and TRBJ2-5; the TRBD2 assignment by TCRdb is unverifiable without DNA. CDR1 is KGHSH, CDR2 LQKENI, per germline. This CDR3 is 17 amino acids long. The CDR3: CASSLGTSGSSFETQYF. The full variable domain, its missing parts supplied by reference TRBV18 and TRBJ2-5, is NAGVMQNPRHLVRRRGQEARLRCSPMKGHSHVYWYRQLPEEGLKFMVYLQKENIIDESGMPKERFSAEFPKEGPSILRIQQVVRGDSAAYFCASSLGTSGSSFETQYFGPGTRLLVL.